This is a list of T cell receptor beta chains from one sample in a study of cytomegalovirus exposure and HLA in healthy donors. Produced via immunoSEQ multiplex PCR; TCRdb's table is partial and in-frame only. The sample has hundreds of thousands of clones, around 80% seen once; the top ten hold roughly a sixth. The sequenced material came from PBMCs. The source of these receptors is a man aged 35-49 years in good health and CMV-seronegative. Each CDR3 is given with its conserved first and last residue. The order of the fields is J gene, CDR3 length, clone size, D gene, V gene, CDR3 protein, CDR3 DNA. The D gene is left open where the match is weak. Rows give clone size only sometimes, using once, few, many, or a class for an expanded clone.

j_gene: TRBJ1-6
len: 13
abundance: NA
d_gene: NA
v_gene: TRBV7-9
CDR3aa: CASSLEGNSPLHF
CDR3nt: TGTGCCAGCAGCTTAGAGGGGAATTCACCCCTCCACTTT

j_gene: TRBJ2-5
len: 13
abundance: NA
d_gene: NA
v_gene: TRBV5-1
CDR3aa: CASSQEEGKTQYF
CDR3nt: TGCGCCAGCAGCCAGGAGGAAGGGAAGACCCAGTACTTC

j_gene: TRBJ1-5
len: 14
abundance: NA
d_gene: TRBD1
v_gene: TRBV19
CDR3aa: CASRTGTGYQPQHF
CDR3nt: TGTGCCAGTAGGACCGGGACAGGTTATCAGCCCCAGCATTTT

j_gene: TRBJ2-1
len: 15
abundance: NA
d_gene: NA
v_gene: TRBV7-3
CDR3aa: CASSFASGSYNEQFF
CDR3nt: TGTGCCAGCAGCTTTGCGAGCGGCTCCTACAATGAGCAGTTCTTC

j_gene: TRBJ1-1
len: 16
abundance: NA
d_gene: TRBD1
v_gene: TRBV19
CDR3aa: CASNNYQGAMNTEAFF
CDR3nt: TGTGCCAGTAACAACTACCAGGGGGCTATGAACACTGAAGCTTTCTTT

j_gene: TRBJ2-5
len: 16
abundance: NA
d_gene: NA
v_gene: TRBV4-1
CDR3aa: CASSREGGGFAETQYF
CDR3nt: TGCGCCAGCAGCCGCGAGGGCGGGGGCTTTGCGGAGACCCAGTACTTC

j_gene: TRBJ2-7
len: 14
abundance: NA
d_gene: NA
v_gene: TRBV6-5
CDR3aa: CASSPYGDTYEQYF
CDR3nt: TGTGCCAGCAGTCCCTATGGGGACACCTACGAGCAGTACTTC

j_gene: TRBJ1-5
len: 16
abundance: NA
d_gene: TRBD1
v_gene: TRBV28
CDR3aa: CASNPPGQGFFQPQHF
CDR3nt: TGTGCCAGCAACCCTCCGGGACAGGGTTTTTTTCAGCCCCAGCATTTT

j_gene: TRBJ1-4
len: 15
abundance: NA
d_gene: NA
v_gene: TRBV15
CDR3aa: CATSAARGSNEKLFF
CDR3nt: TGTGCCACCAGCGCCGCCAGGGGAAGTAATGAAAAACTGTTTTTT

j_gene: TRBJ2-7
len: 14
abundance: NA
d_gene: NA
v_gene: TRBV5-1
CDR3aa: CASSLELISYEQYF
CDR3nt: TGCGCCAGCAGCTTGGAACTGATTTCCTACGAGCAGTACTTC

j_gene: TRBJ2-7
len: 13
abundance: few
d_gene: TRBD1
v_gene: TRBV6-5
CDR3aa: CASRGQRAYEQYF
CDR3nt: TGTGCCAGCAGGGGACAGAGGGCCTACGAGCAGTACTTC

j_gene: TRBJ2-5
len: 14
abundance: NA
d_gene: TRBD2
v_gene: TRBV6-6
CDR3aa: CATLAGDPGETQYF
CDR3nt: TGTGCCACTCTAGCGGGGGATCCGGGGGAGACCCAGTACTTC

j_gene: TRBJ2-1
len: 14
abundance: NA
d_gene: NA
v_gene: TRBV7-3
CDR3aa: CASSLGGPGNEQFF
CDR3nt: TGTGCCAGCAGCCTTGGGGGCCCAGGGAATGAGCAGTTCTTC

j_gene: TRBJ1-6
len: 16
abundance: NA
d_gene: NA
v_gene: TRBV29-1
CDR3aa: CSVEVSSAGYNSPLHF
CDR3nt: TGCAGCGTTGAAGTCTCCTCGGCAGGGTACAATTCACCCCTCCACTTT

j_gene: TRBJ2-1
len: 15
abundance: NA
d_gene: TRBD2
v_gene: TRBV9
CDR3aa: CASSSRSLAGDEQFF
CDR3nt: TGTGCCAGCAGCTCCCGGTCACTAGCGGGAGATGAGCAGTTCTTC

j_gene: TRBJ2-5
len: 13
abundance: NA
d_gene: NA
v_gene: TRBV2
CDR3aa: CASSEGSRETQYF
CDR3nt: TGTGCCAGCAGTGAAGGGTCCCGGGAGACCCAGTACTTC

j_gene: TRBJ1-5
len: 14
abundance: NA
d_gene: NA
v_gene: TRBV2
CDR3aa: CASGGLNQAQPQHF
CDR3nt: TGTGCCAGCGGGGGGTTGAACCAGGCTCAGCCCCAGCATTTT

j_gene: TRBJ1-2
len: 15
abundance: NA
d_gene: NA
v_gene: TRBV9
CDR3aa: CASSVGGHTNYGYTF
CDR3nt: TGTGCCAGCAGCGTAGGAGGTCATACTAACTATGGCTACACCTTC

j_gene: TRBJ2-5
len: 14
abundance: NA
d_gene: TRBD1
v_gene: TRBV28
CDR3aa: CASSSGQPKQTQYF
CDR3nt: TGTGCCAGCAGTTCGGGACAGCCGAAGCAGACCCAGTACTTC

j_gene: TRBJ1-1
len: 15
abundance: NA
d_gene: TRBD1
v_gene: TRBV13
CDR3aa: CASSLGTGGYTEAFF
CDR3nt: TGTGCCAGCAGCTTAGGGACAGGGGGCTATACTGAAGCTTTCTTT

j_gene: TRBJ2-1
len: 12
abundance: NA
d_gene: NA
v_gene: TRBV18
CDR3aa: CASSPGGAEQFF
CDR3nt: TGTGCCAGCTCACCAGGGGGCGCTGAGCAGTTCTTC

j_gene: TRBJ2-6
len: 16
abundance: few
d_gene: TRBD1
v_gene: TRBV4-1
CDR3aa: CASSQGTGSGANVLTF
CDR3nt: TGCGCCAGCAGCCAAGGGACAGGGTCTGGGGCCAACGTCCTGACTTTC

j_gene: TRBJ2-7
len: 10
abundance: few
d_gene: NA
v_gene: TRBV20-1
CDR3aa: CSARRDEQYF
CDR3nt: TGCAGTGCTAGACGCGACGAGCAGTACTTC

j_gene: TRBJ1-2
len: 15
abundance: NA
d_gene: TRBD1
v_gene: TRBV6-5
CDR3aa: CASSSDRGRIFGYTF
CDR3nt: TGTGCCAGCAGTTCCGACAGGGGGCGCATTTTTGGCTACACCTTC

j_gene: TRBJ2-1
len: 15
abundance: few
d_gene: NA
v_gene: TRBV9
CDR3aa: CASSVAGLKYNEQFF
CDR3nt: TGTGCCAGCAGCGTAGCGGGACTTAAATACAATGAGCAGTTCTTC

j_gene: TRBJ1-6
len: 14
abundance: few
d_gene: NA
v_gene: TRBV27
CDR3aa: CASSLTGGNSPLHF
CDR3nt: TGTGCCAGCAGTTTGACAGGCGGCAATTCACCCCTCCACTTT

j_gene: TRBJ1-5
len: 15
abundance: NA
d_gene: NA
v_gene: TRBV15
CDR3aa: CATSRDPHSNQPQHF
CDR3nt: TGTGCCACCAGCAGAGATCCACACAGCAATCAGCCCCAGCATTTT

j_gene: TRBJ1-2
len: 13
abundance: NA
d_gene: TRBD1
v_gene: TRBV7-9
CDR3aa: CASSYSGGEGYTF
CDR3nt: TGTGCCAGCAGCTATTCAGGGGGCGAGGGCTACACCTTC

j_gene: TRBJ2-1
len: 14
abundance: once
d_gene: NA
v_gene: TRBV7-8
CDR3aa: CASRPRTEYNEQFF
CDR3nt: TGTGCCAGCAGACCCCGGACAGAATACAATGAGCAGTTCTTC

j_gene: TRBJ2-3
len: 15
abundance: NA
d_gene: TRBD2
v_gene: TRBV28
CDR3aa: CASSYLAGGSDTQYF
CDR3nt: TGTGCCAGCAGTTATTTAGCGGGAGGGTCGGATACGCAGTATTTT

j_gene: TRBJ1-5
len: 14
abundance: NA
d_gene: TRBD1
v_gene: TRBV18
CDR3aa: CASSTGATDQPQHF
CDR3nt: TGTGCCAGCTCAACAGGGGCAACGGATCAGCCCCAGCATTTT

j_gene: TRBJ2-1
len: 15
abundance: NA
d_gene: TRBD1
v_gene: TRBV19
CDR3aa: CASSTGTDYGVEQFF
CDR3nt: TGTGCCAGTAGTACCGGGACAGACTACGGTGTTGAGCAGTTCTTC

j_gene: TRBJ2-5
len: 13
abundance: NA
d_gene: NA
v_gene: TRBV7-9
CDR3aa: CASSYGGRETQYF
CDR3nt: TGTGCCAGCAGCTATGGAGGGCGAGAGACCCAGTACTTC

j_gene: TRBJ2-1
len: 18
abundance: NA
d_gene: TRBD2
v_gene: TRBV18
CDR3aa: CASSPPTSGSKSYNEQFF
CDR3nt: TGTGCCAGCTCACCACCGACTAGCGGGAGTAAATCCTACAATGAGCAGTTCTTC

j_gene: TRBJ2-5
len: 14
abundance: NA
d_gene: NA
v_gene: TRBV5-6
CDR3aa: CASSLTGSMETQYF
CDR3nt: TGTGCCAGCAGCTTGACAGGATCTATGGAGACCCAGTACTTC

j_gene: TRBJ2-3
len: 17
abundance: few
d_gene: NA
v_gene: TRBV14
CDR3aa: CASSQGLGSTSTDTQYF
CDR3nt: TGTGCCAGCAGCCAAGGCTTGGGCAGTACTAGCACAGATACGCAGTATTTT

j_gene: TRBJ2-1
len: 12
abundance: NA
d_gene: NA
v_gene: TRBV5-6
CDR3aa: CASSRSSSEQFF
CDR3nt: TGTGCCAGCAGCCGATCATCCAGTGAGCAGTTCTTC

j_gene: TRBJ2-5
len: 13
abundance: NA
d_gene: TRBD1
v_gene: TRBV6-4
CDR3aa: CASSEDRGETQYF
CDR3nt: TGTGCCAGCAGTGAGGACAGGGGTGAGACCCAGTACTTC

j_gene: TRBJ1-2
len: 12
abundance: NA
d_gene: NA
v_gene: TRBV6-6
CDR3aa: CASHRGLHGYTF
CDR3nt: TGTGCCAGCCATCGGGGACTGCATGGCTACACCTTC